The 27 T cell receptor beta chains in this list originate from one sample, sequenced in a study of blood T cell repertoires in COVID-19. Produced via immunoSEQ multiplex PCR; TCRdb's table is partial and in-frame only. Among over 45,000 clones listed, more than 75% were seen once. Sequencing was performed on peripheral blood. Every receptor here comes from a man aged 55 to 70 with acute or convalescent COVID-19.

V and J are TRBV6-4 and TRBJ2-3, with TRBD2 identical over 11 bases. From germline, CDR1 is MRHNA and CDR2 SNTAGT. V trimming: 5 bases; J trimming: 1 base; junction bases outside the gene matches: 2. The CDR3 covers 15 residues. CDR3 amino acids: CASSLLAGGTDTQYF. DNA for the CDR3: TGTGCCAGCAGTTTACTAGCGGGGGGCACAGATACGCAGTATTTT.

V is TRBV9 and J is TRBJ1-1; 7 positions match TRBD1. Germline-derived CDR1 and CDR2 are SGDLS and YYNGEE. J lost 4 bases, V lost 4 bases, and 10 bases had no gene match. CDR3 length: 15 residues. CDR3 sequence (DNA): TGTGCCAGCAGCTCCCGGAAGGGGGCGAGCACTGAAGCTTTCTTT. Amino acids: CASSSRKGASTEAFF.

The chain recombines TRBV29-1 with TRBJ1-1; a possible D gene is TRBD1 (6 bases). This CDR3 region has 14 residues. CDR1 and CDR2 (germline): SQVTM, ANQGSEA. V lost 7 bases and J lost 0, with 15 bases in between. The CDR3 DNA sequence: TGCAGCGCTCAGGGGCCGAGAATGAACACTGAAGCTTTCTTT. Amino acids: CSAQGPRMNTEAFF.

In this sample, this clone turned up many times. This chain uses TRBV7-3 with TRBJ1-6; TRBD1 agrees at 12 bases. The ends lost 5 bases at V and 9 bases at J; junction bases unmatched: 8. The CDR3 length is 16 residues. CDR1 SGHTA and CDR2 FQGTGA come from the germline V gene. The CDR3 loop reads CASSRRGTGGGSPLHF. The CDR3 region has the DNA TGTGCCAGCAGCCGACGTGGGACAGGGGGCGGTTCACCCCTCCACTTT.

The chain couples TRBV3-1 (or the pseudogene TRBV3-2) to TRBJ1-5; D unclear. Germline V CDR1 and CDR2: LGHDT, YNNKEL (reference sequence). This CDR3 spans 14 amino acids. V lost 1 base and J lost 4, with 8 bases in between. The CDR3 coding sequence is TGTGCCAGCAGCCAAGCCCACGGGAATCAGCCCCAGCATTTT. The encoded protein is CASSQAHGNQPQHF.

This chain connects TRBV28 to TRBJ2-1; weak D call: TRBD1 (6 bases). V was shortened by 7 bases and J by 6 bases, with 19 bases between the two germline ends. There are 15 residues in the CDR3. Germline CDR1 is MDHEN and CDR2 is SYDVKM. CDR3 DNA sequence: TGTGCCAGCATTCCGCCAGGGGAATTTGGCAATGAGCAGTTCTTC. As protein: CASIPPGEFGNEQFF. The full variable domain, completed using reference TRBV28 and TRBJ2-1, is DVKVTQSSRYLVKRTGEKVFLECVQDMDHENMFWYRQDPGLGLRLIYFSYDVKMKEKGDIPEGYSVSREKKERFSLILESASTNQTSMYLCASIPPGEFGNEQFFGPGTRLTVL.

V usage is TRBV7-2 and J usage is TRBJ2-5, with TRBD1 matching over 8 bases. J lost 4 bases, V lost 3 bases, and 13 bases had no gene match. This CDR3 contains 17 residues. CDR1 and CDR2 from the germline V gene are SGHTA and FQGNSA. CDR3 residues: CASSLRQGPRLGETQYF. For the CDR3, the DNA is TGTGCCAGCAGCTTGAGACAGGGGCCAAGATTAGGAGAGACCCAGTACTTC.

This clone was seen a handful of times. The chain joins TRBV27 to TRBJ1-6; no definite D call. This CDR3 is 14 amino acids long. CDR1 is MNHEY, CDR2 SMNVEV, per germline (reference sequence). The V end was cut by 2 bases, the J end by 10 bases, with 12 bases between. This chain's CDR3 is CASSLNGEGSPLHF. The CDR3 nucleotides are TGTGCCAGCAGTTTAAATGGAGAGGGATCACCCCTCCACTTT.

The rearrangement links TRBV6-6 to TRBJ1-5; TRBD1 aligns across 7 bases. J was trimmed by 9 bases and V by 6 bases; bases with no gene match: 11. Germline CDR1 MNHNY, CDR2 SVGAGI (reference sequence). This CDR3 contains 14 residues. In DNA form, the CDR3 reads TGTGCCAGCAGCCTCGACAGGGCCCCAGGGCCCCAGCATTTT. Translating it yields CASSLDRAPGPQHF.

The rearrangement uses TRBV5-1 and TRBJ2-3; 9 nucleotides align to TRBD2. Germline CDR1 and CDR2: SGHRS and YFSETQ. With V trimmed by 6 bases and J by 5 bases, 1 base remained unmatched. There are 12 residues in the CDR3. The CDR3 reads CASNSGGDTQYF. The DNA of the CDR3 is TGCGCCAGCAATAGCGGGGGAGATACGCAGTATTTT. The variable domain in full, completed from reference TRBV5-1 and TRBJ2-3, reads KAGVTQTPRYLIKTRGQQVTLSCSPISGHRSVSWYQQTPGQGLQFLFEYFSETQRNKGNFPGRFSGRQFSNSRSEMNVSTLELGDSALYLCASNSGGDTQYFGPGTRLTVL.

The J gene is TRBJ1-6, the V gene TRBV2, with TRBD1 matching over 8 bases. The V gene end was trimmed by 6 bases and the J gene end by 12 bases; junction bases not matched to a gene: 7. The V gene's germline CDR1 is SNHLY and CDR2 FYNNEI. This CDR3 spans 13 amino acids. CDR3 loop: CASRADRVEPLHF. In DNA form, the CDR3 reads TGTGCCAGCAGAGCGGACAGGGTGGAACCCCTCCACTTT.

This clone was seen once. This chain joins TRBV7-2 and TRBJ2-7; no clear D. This CDR3 is built from 13 residues. V dropped 1 base and J dropped 4 bases, with 8 bases sitting between them. Per germline, CDR1 SGHTA and CDR2 FQGNSA. The chain's CDR3 is CASSLERYYEQYF. CDR3 nucleotide sequence: TGTGCCAGCAGCTTAGAGAGGTATTACGAGCAGTACTTC.

The V and J genes are TRBV2 and TRBJ2-3; 11 bases are shared with TRBD2. Germline values: CDR1 SNHLY, CDR2 FYNNEI. This CDR3 spans 18 amino acids. Trimming cost V 8 bases and J 6 bases; bases outside gene matches: 19. The CDR3 DNA is TGTGCCAGCTCACCAAACCCGCGCACTAGCGGGGGAAGGGATACGCAGTATTTT. Translating gives CASSPNPRTSGGRDTQYF.

This clone has more than one count but fewer than ten. The rearrangement links TRBV6-5 to TRBJ2-7, with TRBD2 identical over 7 bases. The CDR3 covers 15 residues. Germline-derived CDR1 and CDR2 are MNHEY and SVGAGI. J lost 2 bases, V lost 4 bases, and 8 bases had no gene match. The CDR3 nucleotides read TGTGCCAGCAGTTTGAAGGCGGGGGTAACCTACGAGCAGTACTTC. As protein: CASSLKAGVTYEQYF.

The chain employs TRBV12-3 or TRBV12-4 and TRBJ2-1; D perhaps matches TRBD1 (6 bases). This CDR3 region has 13 residues. The V gene lost 8 bases and the J gene lost 10 bases, with 18 bases spanning the gap. CDR3 coding DNA: TGTGCCAGCGGGTGGGGGCAAACTGGCGAGCAGTTCTTC. Its protein product is CASGWGQTGEQFF.

The chain employs TRBV6-5 and TRBJ1-2; possibly TRBD1 for D (6 bases). CDR1 and CDR2 (germline): MNHEY, SVGAGI. This CDR3 has 14 amino acids. V was cut by 6 bases and J by 2 bases, with 13 bases left in between. CDR3 amino acids: CASRSLTGNYGYTF. The CDR3 DNA reads as TGTGCCAGCAGGAGCCTGACAGGAAACTATGGCTACACCTTC.

This chain joins TRBV28 and TRBJ2-3; 8 positions match TRBD2. The length of the CDR3 is 16 residues. Trimming took 5 bases from V and 2 from J; bases not matched to a gene: 9. Per germline, CDR1 MDHEN and CDR2 SYDVKM. The DNA for the CDR3 is TGTGCCAGCAGTCCCAGCGGGGGCGCCTTCACAGATACGCAGTATTTT. It translates to CASSPSGGAFTDTQYF.

V is TRBV19 and J is TRBJ2-6; 10 bases line up with TRBD1. Germline lookup yields CDR1 LNHDA and CDR2 SQIVND (reference sequence). This CDR3 comprises 15 residues. Trimming removed 5 bases from V and 3 bases from J; junction bases left unmatched: 1. The CDR3 coding sequence is TGTGCCAGTAGTGGACAGGGGGGTGGGGCCAACGTCCTGACTTTC. Protein product: CASSGQGGGANVLTF. Using reference TRBV19 and TRBJ2-6 for the parts outside the CDR3, the full variable domain is DGGITQSPKYLFRKEGQNVTLSCEQNLNHDAMYWYRQDPGQGLRLIYYSQIVNDFQKGDIAEGYSVSREKKESFPLTVTSAQKNPTAFYLCASSGQGGGANVLTFGAGSRLTVL.

The chain employs TRBV4-1 and TRBJ2-2, with TRBD2 matching 7 bases. CDR3 length: 14 residues. CDR1 is MGHRA and CDR2 is YSYEKL in the germline V gene. The J segment lost 6 bases and the V segment lost 5 bases, leaving 6 bases of the junction unmatched. This CDR3 reads CASSGYRGAGELFF. CDR3 coding DNA: TGCGCCAGCAGCGGTTATCGGGGGGCCGGGGAGCTGTTTTTT.

The chain links TRBV4-1 to TRBJ1-5; D is undetermined. The V and J ends lost 0 bases and 7 bases respectively, with 7 bases between them. Germline values: CDR1 MGHRA, CDR2 YSYEKL. The CDR3 is 13 amino acids. In nucleotides, the CDR3 is TGCGCCAGCAGCCAAGATCGTGGCCAGCCCCAGCATTTT. Protein sequence: CASSQDRGQPQHF.

This clone was recorded a few times. The chain employs TRBV7-8 and TRBJ1-2, with D hard to call. Trimming took 1 base from V and 13 from J, leaving 13 bases between them. The CDR3 totals 12 residues. Germline CDR1 SGHVS, CDR2 FQNEAQ. The CDR3 spells CASSLERVTGTF. CDR3 in DNA: TGTGCCAGCAGCTTAGAACGGGTAACGGGCACCTTC. The variable domain in full, with the rest retrieved from reference TRBV7-8 and TRBJ1-2, is GAGVSQSPRYKVAKRGQDVALRCDPISGHVSLFWYQQALGQGPEFLTYFQNEAQLDKSGLPSDRFFAERPEGSVSTLKIQRTQQEDSAVYLCASSLERVTGTFGSGTRLTVV.

The rearrangement joins TRBV4-1 to TRBJ1-2; unclear D gene. Germline V gene sequence: CDR1 MGHRA, CDR2 YSYEKL. Trimming stripped 0 bases from V and 2 bases from J, with 10 bases between. The CDR3 contains 15 residues. In DNA form, the CDR3 reads TGCGCCAGCAGCCAAGACCCGGGATCCAACTATGGCTACACCTTC. Residues: CASSQDPGSNYGYTF.

The chain couples TRBV28 to TRBJ1-2; tentative D call: TRBD1 (5 bases). This CDR3 is 14 amino acids long. Trimming cost V 4 bases and J 6 bases, with 15 bases left between them. Per the germline V gene, CDR1 is MDHEN and CDR2 is SYDVKM. Here the CDR3 reads CASSSSARVHGYTF. In DNA form, the CDR3 reads TGTGCCAGCAGTTCGTCCGCCAGGGTCCATGGCTACACCTTC.

CDR3 sequence reads: CASSLLGGTGMNTEAFF. The CDR3 coding sequence is TGTGCCAGCAGTTTATTGGGGGGGACGGGGATGAACACTGAAGCTTTCTTT. V is TRBV28 and J is TRBJ1-1; possible D gene TRBD1, 5 bases. Looked up from germline, CDR1 is MDHEN and CDR2 is SYDVKM. V was shortened by 1 base and J by 0 bases, with 15 bases between the two germline ends. The CDR3 is 17 residues long.

This clone was seen only a few times. The J gene is TRBJ2-3, the V gene TRBV19; 13 bases map to TRBD2. Germline CDR1 LNHDA, CDR2 SQIVND (reference sequence). V was clipped by 6 bases and J by 5 bases; unmatched bases: 11. This CDR3 has 17 residues. The chain's CDR3 is CASRPRTSGGERDTQYF. The DNA of the CDR3 is TGTGCCAGTAGACCCCGGACTAGCGGGGGAGAAAGAGATACGCAGTATTTT.

This clone was seen more than once but under ten times. This chain uses TRBV21-1 with TRBJ1-2; the table's D call of TRBD1 was not tested on the DNA. TRBV21-1 is a documented pseudogene. The CDR3 spans 16 residues. This CDR3 is CASSFNPGTNVNGYTF. CDR3 in DNA: TGTGCCAGCAGCTTTAATCCCGGGACAAACGTTAATGGCTACACCTTC.

The V gene is TRBV9, the J gene TRBJ2-7; tentative D call: TRBD2 (5 bases). V dropped 0 bases and J dropped 0 bases, with 10 bases sitting between them. The CDR3 has 15 amino acids. The germline gives CDR1 SGDLS, CDR2 YYNGEE. The CDR3 loop is CASSVGSGFSYEQYF. As DNA, the CDR3 is TGTGCCAGCAGCGTAGGGAGCGGTTTCTCCTACGAGCAGTACTTC.